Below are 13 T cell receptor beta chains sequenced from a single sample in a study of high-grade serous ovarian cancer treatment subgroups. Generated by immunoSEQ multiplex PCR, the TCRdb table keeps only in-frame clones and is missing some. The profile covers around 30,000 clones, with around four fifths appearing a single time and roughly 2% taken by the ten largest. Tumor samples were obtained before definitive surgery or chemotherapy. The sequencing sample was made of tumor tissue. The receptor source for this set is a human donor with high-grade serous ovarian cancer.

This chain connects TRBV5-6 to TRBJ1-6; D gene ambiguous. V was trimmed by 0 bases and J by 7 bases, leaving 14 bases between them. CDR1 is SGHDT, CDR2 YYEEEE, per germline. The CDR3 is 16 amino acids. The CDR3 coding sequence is TGTGCCAGCAGCTTGGAATTGGAGGGCGTAAATTCACCCCTCCACTTT. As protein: CASSLELEGVNSPLHF.

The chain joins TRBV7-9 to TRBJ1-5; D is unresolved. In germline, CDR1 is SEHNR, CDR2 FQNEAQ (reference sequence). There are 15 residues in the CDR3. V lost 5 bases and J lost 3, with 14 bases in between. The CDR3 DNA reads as TGTGCCAGCAGCCTTGGGGAAACAGACAATCAGCCCCAGCATTTT. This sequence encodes CASSLGETDNQPQHF.

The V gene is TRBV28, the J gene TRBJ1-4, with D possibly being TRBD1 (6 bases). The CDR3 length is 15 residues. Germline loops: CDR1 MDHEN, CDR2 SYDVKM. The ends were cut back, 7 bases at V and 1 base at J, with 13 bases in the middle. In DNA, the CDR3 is TGTGCCAGCACAGGGGACGGCTTAACTAATGAAAAACTGTTTTTT. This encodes CASTGDGLTNEKLFF.

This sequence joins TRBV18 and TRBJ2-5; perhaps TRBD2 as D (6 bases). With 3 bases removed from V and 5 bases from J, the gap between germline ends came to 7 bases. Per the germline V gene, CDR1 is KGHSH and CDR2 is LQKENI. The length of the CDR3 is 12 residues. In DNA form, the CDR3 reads TGTGCCAGCTCACCCCTAGCGGAGACCCAGTACTTC. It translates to CASSPLAETQYF. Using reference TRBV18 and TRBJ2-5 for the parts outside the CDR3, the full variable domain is NAGVMQNPRHLVRRRGQEARLRCSPMKGHSHVYWYRQLPEEGLKFMVYLQKENIIDESGMPKERFSAEFPKEGPSILRIQQVVRGDSAAYFCASSPLAETQYFGPGTRLLVL.

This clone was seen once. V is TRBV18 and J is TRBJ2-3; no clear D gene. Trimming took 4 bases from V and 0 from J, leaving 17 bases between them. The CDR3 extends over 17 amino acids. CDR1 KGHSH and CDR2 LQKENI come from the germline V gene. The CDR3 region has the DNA TGTGCCAGCTCACGGGCCCTAAGCGACTCTAGCACAGATACGCAGTATTTT. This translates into CASSRALSDSSTDTQYF. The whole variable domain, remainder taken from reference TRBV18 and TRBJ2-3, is NAGVMQNPRHLVRRRGQEARLRCSPMKGHSHVYWYRQLPEEGLKFMVYLQKENIIDESGMPKERFSAEFPKEGPSILRIQQVVRGDSAAYFCASSRALSDSSTDTQYFGPGTRLTVL.

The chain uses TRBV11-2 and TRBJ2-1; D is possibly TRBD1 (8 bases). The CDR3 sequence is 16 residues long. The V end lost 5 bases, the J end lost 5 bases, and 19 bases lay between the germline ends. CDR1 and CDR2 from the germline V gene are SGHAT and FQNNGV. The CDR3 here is CASSPTGGGAHNEQFF. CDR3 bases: TGTGCCAGCAGCCCCACAGGGGGAGGGGCCCACAATGAGCAGTTCTTC.

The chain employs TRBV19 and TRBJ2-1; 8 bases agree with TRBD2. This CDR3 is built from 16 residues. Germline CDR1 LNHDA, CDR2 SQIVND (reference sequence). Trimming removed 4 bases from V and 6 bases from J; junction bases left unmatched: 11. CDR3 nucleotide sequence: TGTGCCAGTAGTACTATGGGCGGGGGGCTAGGCAATGAGCAGTTCTTC. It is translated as CASSTMGGGLGNEQFF.

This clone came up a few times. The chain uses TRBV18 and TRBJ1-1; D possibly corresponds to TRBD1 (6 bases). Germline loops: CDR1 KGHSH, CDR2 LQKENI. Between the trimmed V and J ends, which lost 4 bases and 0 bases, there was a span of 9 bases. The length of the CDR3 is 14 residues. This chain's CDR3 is CASSRQALNTEAFF. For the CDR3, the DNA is TGTGCCAGCTCACGACAGGCCCTGAACACTGAAGCTTTCTTT.

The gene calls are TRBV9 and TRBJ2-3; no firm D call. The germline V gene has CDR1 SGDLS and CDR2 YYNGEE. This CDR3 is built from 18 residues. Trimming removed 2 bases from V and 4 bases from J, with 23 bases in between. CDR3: CASSVRRPGGEIPDTQYF. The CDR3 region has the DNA TGTGCCAGCAGCGTCAGGCGCCCCGGTGGAGAGATCCCAGATACGCAGTATTTT.

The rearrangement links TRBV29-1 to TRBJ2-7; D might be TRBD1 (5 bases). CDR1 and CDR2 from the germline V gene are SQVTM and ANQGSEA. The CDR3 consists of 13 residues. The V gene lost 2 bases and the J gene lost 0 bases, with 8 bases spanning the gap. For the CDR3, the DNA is TGCAGCGTTGAACCGGACAACTCCTACGAGCAGTACTTC. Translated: CSVEPDNSYEQYF.

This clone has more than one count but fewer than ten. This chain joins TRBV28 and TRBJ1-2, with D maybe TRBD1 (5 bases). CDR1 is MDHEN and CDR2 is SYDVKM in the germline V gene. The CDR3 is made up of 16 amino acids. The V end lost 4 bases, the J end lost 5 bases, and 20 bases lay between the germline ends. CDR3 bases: TGTGCCAGCAGTTCGCCTCGGGGGACGGACAAATATGGCTACACCTTC. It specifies CASSSPRGTDKYGYTF.

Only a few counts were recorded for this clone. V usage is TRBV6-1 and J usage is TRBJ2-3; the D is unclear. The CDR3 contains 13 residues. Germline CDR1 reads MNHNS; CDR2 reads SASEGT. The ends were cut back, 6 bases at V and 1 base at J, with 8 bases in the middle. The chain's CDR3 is CASSLRRTDTQYF. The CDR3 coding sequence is TGTGCCAGCAGCCTCCGTCGCACAGATACGCAGTATTTT.

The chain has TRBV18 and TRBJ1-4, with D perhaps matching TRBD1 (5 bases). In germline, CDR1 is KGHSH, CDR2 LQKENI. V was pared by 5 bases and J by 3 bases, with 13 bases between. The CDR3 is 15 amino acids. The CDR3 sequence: CASSAGAGANEKLFF. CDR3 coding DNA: TGTGCCAGCTCAGCTGGAGCGGGGGCTAATGAAAAACTGTTTTTT. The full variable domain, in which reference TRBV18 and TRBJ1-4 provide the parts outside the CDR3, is NAGVMQNPRHLVRRRGQEARLRCSPMKGHSHVYWYRQLPEEGLKFMVYLQKENIIDESGMPKERFSAEFPKEGPSILRIQQVVRGDSAAYFCASSAGAGANEKLFFGSGTQLSVL.